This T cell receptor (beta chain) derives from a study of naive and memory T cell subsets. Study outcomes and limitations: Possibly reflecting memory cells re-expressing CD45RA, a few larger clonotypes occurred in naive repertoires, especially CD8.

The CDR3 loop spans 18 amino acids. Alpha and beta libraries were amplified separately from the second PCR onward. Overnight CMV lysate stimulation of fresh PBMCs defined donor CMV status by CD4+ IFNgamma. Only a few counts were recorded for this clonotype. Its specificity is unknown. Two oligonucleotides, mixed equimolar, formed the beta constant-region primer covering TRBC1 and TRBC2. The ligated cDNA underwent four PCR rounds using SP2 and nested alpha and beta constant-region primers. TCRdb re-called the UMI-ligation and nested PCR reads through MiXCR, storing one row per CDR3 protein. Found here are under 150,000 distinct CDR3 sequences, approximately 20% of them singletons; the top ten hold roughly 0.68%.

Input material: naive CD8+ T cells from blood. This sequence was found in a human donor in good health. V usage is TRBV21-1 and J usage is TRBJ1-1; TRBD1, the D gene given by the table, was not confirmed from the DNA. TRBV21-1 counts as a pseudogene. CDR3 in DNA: TGTGCCAGCAGCAGGGTGGAGCGGGACAGGGGGATTCGCACTGAAGCTTTCTTT. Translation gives CASSRVERDRGIRTEAFF.